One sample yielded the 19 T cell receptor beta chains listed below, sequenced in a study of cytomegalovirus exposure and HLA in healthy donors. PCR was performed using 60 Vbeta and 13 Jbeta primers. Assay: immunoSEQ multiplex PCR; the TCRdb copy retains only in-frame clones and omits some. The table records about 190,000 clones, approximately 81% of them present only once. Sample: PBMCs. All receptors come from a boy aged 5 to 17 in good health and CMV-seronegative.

The DNA of the CDR3 is TGTGCCAGCAAACTAGCGGGAGTGCTTGGTCCTGATACGCAGTATTTT. Translation gives CASKLAGVLGPDTQYF. V and J are TRBV6-6 and TRBJ2-3; 11 bases are shared with TRBD2. Germline CDR1 is MNHNY and CDR2 is SVGAGI (reference sequence). With V trimmed by 7 bases and J by 6 bases, 12 bases remained unmatched. This CDR3 comprises 16 residues.

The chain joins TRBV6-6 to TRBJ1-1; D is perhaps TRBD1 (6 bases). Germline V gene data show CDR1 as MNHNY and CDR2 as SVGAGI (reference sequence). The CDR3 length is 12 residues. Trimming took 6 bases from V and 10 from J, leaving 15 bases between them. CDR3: CASSRQDTRAFF. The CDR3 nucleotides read TGTGCCAGCAGCCGACAGGATACTAGAGCTTTCTTT.

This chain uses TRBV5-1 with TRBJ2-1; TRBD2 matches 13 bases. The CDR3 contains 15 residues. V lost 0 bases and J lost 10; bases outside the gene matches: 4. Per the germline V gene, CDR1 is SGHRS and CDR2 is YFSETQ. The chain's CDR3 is CASSLGTSGSFEQFF. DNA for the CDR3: TGCGCCAGCAGCTTGGGGACTAGCGGGAGTTTCGAGCAGTTCTTC.

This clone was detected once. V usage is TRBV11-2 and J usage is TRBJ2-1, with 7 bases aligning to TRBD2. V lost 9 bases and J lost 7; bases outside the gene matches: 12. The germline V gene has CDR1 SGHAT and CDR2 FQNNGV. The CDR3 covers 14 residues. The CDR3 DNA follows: TGTGCCAGTACCGGGACCCGAGCGGGGAATGAGCAGTTCTTC. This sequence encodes CASTGTRAGNEQFF.

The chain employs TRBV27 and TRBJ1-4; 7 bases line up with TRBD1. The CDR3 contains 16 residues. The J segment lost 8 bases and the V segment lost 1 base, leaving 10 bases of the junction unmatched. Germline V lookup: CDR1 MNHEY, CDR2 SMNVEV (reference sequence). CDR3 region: CASSLWGRGFGEKLFF. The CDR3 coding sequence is TGTGCCAGCAGTTTATGGGGCAGGGGGTTCGGGGAAAAACTGTTTTTT.

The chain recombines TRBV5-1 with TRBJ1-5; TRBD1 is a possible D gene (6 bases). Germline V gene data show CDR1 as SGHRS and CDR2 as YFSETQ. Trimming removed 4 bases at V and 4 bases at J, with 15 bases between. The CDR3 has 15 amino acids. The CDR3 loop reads CASSPRGDTNQPQHF. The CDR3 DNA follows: TGCGCCAGCAGCCCACGGGGGGACACTAATCAGCCCCAGCATTTT.

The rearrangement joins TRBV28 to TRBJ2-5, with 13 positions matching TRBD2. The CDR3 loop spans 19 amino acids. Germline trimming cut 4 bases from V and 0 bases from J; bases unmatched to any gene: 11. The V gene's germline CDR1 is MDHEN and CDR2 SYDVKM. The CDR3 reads CASSWTYGTSGAYQETQYF. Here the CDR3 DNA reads TGTGCCAGCAGTTGGACATACGGGACTAGCGGGGCGTACCAAGAGACCCAGTACTTC.

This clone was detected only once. The CDR3 protein is CASSLGPSTEAFF. Written as DNA, the CDR3 is TGTGCCAGCAGCTTAGGCCCCAGCACTGAAGCTTTCTTT. J is TRBJ1-1 and V is TRBV7-2; D remains ambiguous. The CDR3 totals 13 residues. Trimming shortened V by 1 base and J by 4 bases, and 7 bases separated the two germline ends. In germline, CDR1 is SGHTA, CDR2 FQGNSA. Full variable domain (rest looked up from reference TRBV7-2 and TRBJ1-1): GAGVSQSPSNKVTEKGKDVELRCDPISGHTALYWYRQSLGQGLEFLIYFQGNSAPDKSGLPSDRFSAERTGGSVSTLTIQRTQQEDSAVYLCASSLGPSTEAFFGQGTRLTVV.

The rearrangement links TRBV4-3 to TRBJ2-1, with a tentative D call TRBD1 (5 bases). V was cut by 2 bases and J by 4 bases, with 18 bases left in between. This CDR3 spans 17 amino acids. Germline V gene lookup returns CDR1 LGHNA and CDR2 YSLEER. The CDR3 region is CASSQNPQSTAYNEQFF. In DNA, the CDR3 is TGCGCCAGCAGCCAAAACCCTCAATCGACAGCTTACAATGAGCAGTTCTTC.

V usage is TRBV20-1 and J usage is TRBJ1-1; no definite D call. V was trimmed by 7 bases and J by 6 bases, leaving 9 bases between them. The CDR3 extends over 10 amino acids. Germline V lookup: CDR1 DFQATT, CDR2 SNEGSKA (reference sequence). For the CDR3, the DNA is TGCAGTGTCCTGACACCTGAAGCTTTCTTT. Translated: CSVLTPEAFF.

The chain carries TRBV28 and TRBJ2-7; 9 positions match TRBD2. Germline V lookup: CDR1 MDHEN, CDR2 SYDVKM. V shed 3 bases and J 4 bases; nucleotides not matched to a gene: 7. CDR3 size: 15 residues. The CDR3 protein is CASSLSSGSFYEQYF. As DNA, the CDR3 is TGTGCCAGCAGTTTGAGTAGCGGGAGCTTTTACGAGCAGTACTTC.

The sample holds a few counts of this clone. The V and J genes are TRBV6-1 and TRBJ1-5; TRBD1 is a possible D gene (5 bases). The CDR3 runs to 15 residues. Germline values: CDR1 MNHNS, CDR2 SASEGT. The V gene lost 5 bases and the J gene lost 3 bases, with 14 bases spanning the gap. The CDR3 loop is CASSQVGQVNQPQHF. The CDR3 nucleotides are TGTGCCAGCAGTCAAGTTGGACAAGTCAATCAGCCCCAGCATTTT.

CDR3 in DNA: TGCGCCAGCAGCTTCGGGCTTTTAGCGGGGGACCTGAACACCGGGGAGCTGTTTTTT. Translating it yields CASSFGLLAGDLNTGELFF. This chain links TRBV5-1 with TRBJ2-2; TRBD2 matches at 9 bases. V was clipped by 2 bases and J by 1 base; unmatched bases: 12. This CDR3 region has 19 residues. Germline V gene lookup returns CDR1 SGHRS and CDR2 YFSETQ. The entire variable domain, with the rest obtained from reference TRBV5-1 and TRBJ2-2, is as follows: KAGVTQTPRYLIKTRGQQVTLSCSPISGHRSVSWYQQTPGQGLQFLFEYFSETQRNKGNFPGRFSGRQFSNSRSEMNVSTLELGDSALYLCASSFGLLAGDLNTGELFFGEGSRLTVL.

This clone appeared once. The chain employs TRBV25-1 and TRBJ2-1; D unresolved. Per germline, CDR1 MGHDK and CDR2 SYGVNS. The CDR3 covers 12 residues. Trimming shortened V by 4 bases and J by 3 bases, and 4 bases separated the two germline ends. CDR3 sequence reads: CASSVNYNEQFF. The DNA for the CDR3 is TGTGCCAGCAGTGTCAACTACAATGAGCAGTTCTTC.

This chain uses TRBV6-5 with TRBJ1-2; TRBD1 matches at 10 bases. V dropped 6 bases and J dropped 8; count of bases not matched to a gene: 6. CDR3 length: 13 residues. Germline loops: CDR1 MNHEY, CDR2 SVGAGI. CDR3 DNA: TGTGCCAGCAGCTCGGGACAGGGGTACGGCTACACCTTC. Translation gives CASSSGQGYGYTF.

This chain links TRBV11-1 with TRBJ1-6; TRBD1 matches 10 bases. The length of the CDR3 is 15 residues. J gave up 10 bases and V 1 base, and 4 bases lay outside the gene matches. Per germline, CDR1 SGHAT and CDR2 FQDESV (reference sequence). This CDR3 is CASSLGWDRGSPLHF. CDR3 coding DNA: TGTGCCAGCAGCTTAGGCTGGGACAGGGGCTCACCCCTCCACTTT.

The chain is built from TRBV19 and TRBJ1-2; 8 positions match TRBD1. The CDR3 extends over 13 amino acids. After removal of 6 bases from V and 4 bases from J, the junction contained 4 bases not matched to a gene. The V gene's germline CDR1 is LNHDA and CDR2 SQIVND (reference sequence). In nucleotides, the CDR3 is TGTGCCAGTAGCGACAGGGGAGCCTATGGCTACACCTTC. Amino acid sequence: CASSDRGAYGYTF.

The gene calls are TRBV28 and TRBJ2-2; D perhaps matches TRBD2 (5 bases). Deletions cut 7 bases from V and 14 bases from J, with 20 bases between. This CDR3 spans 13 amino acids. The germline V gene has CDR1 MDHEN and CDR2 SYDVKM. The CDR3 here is CASTHRSRLNLFF. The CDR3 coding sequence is TGTGCCAGCACCCACCGGAGCAGACTAAACCTGTTTTTT.

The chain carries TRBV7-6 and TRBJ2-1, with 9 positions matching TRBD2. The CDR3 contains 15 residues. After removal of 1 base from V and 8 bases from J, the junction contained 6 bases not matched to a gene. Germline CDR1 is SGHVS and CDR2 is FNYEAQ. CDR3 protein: CASSLDLRGGYEQFF. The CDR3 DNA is TGTGCCAGCAGCTTAGATTTGCGGGGGGGCTATGAGCAGTTCTTC.